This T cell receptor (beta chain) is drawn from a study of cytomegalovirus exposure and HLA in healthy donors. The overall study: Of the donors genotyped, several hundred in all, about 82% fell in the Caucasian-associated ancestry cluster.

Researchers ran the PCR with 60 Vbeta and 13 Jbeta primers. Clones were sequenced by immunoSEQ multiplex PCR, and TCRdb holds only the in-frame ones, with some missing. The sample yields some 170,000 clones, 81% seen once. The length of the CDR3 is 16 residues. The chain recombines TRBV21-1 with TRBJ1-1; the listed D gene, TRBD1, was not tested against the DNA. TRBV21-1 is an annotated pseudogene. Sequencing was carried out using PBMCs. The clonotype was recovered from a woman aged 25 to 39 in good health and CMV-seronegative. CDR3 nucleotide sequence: TGTGCCAGCAGCAAAGTCAGCGTAGCAGGGGATCCTGAAGCTTTCTTT. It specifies CASSKVSVAGDPEAFF.